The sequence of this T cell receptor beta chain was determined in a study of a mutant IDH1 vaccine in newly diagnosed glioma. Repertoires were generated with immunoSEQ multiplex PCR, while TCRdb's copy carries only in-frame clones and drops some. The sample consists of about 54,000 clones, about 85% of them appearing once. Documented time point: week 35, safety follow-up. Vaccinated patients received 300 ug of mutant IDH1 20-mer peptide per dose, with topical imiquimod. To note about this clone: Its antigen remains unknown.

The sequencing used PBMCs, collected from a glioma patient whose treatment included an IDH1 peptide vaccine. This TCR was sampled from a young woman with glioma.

The CDR3 region is CASSEGAGRHEKLFF. CDR3 sequence (DNA): TGTGCCAGCAGTGAGGGTGCAGGGAGGCACGAAAAACTGTTTTTT. V and J are TRBV6-1 and TRBJ1-4, with a tentative D call TRBD1 (5 bases). The CDR3 is 15 residues long. The germline V and J ends were trimmed by 3 bases and 8 bases, with 16 bases remaining between them. The germline V gene encodes CDR1 MNHNS and CDR2 SASEGT.